Reported below is one T cell receptor beta chain. Its antigen is as yet unknown. These data belong to a study of cytomegalovirus exposure and HLA in healthy donors. On the study more broadly: Of all 380 or so donors who were genotyped, roughly 85% belonged to the Caucasian-associated ancestry cluster. Study-wide points: The authors reported that TCR beta sequences could predict HLA-A and HLA-B alleles. These predictions were accurate for most subjects in the first cohort. Associated with cytomegalovirus, according to the listing, were 150 to 200 TCR beta chains.

Primers included in the PCR were 60 Vbeta and 13 Jbeta primers. Profiled with immunoSEQ multiplex PCR; TCRdb holds only in-frame clones, not every one. The sample table includes roughly 100,000 clones. While unrecorded immune exposures were likely, the donors were nominally healthy when sampled. The sample consisted of PBMCs. The source of this sequence is a man between 40 and 49 years old in good health and CMV-seronegative.

The CDR3 DNA reads TGTGCCAGTAGTATAGCCCAGGGTGACTACGAGCAGTACTTC. Its translation is CASSIAQGDYEQYF. The genes are TRBV19 and TRBJ2-7, with a tentative D call TRBD1 (5 bases). V lost 1 base, J lost 3 bases, and 10 bases lay in between. This CDR3 is 14 amino acids long. Germline CDR1 and CDR2: LNHDA and SQIVND (reference sequence).